This T cell receptor beta chain was identified in a study of blood T cell repertoires in COVID-19 (dated by TCRdb to the early 2020s). Regarding the study in general: Collaborator samples came from the United States, Italy and Spain and covered acute and convalescent phases of COVID-19. The material from the prospective study consisted of cDNA or gDNA derived from T cells, B-cell-depleted T cells, or PBMCs. Deeply sampled blood TCRbeta repertoires from subjects exposed to, actively infected with, or recovered from COVID-19 were included in the dataset. The repertoires were made available in a free public database intended to serve as a resource for research on the immune response to SARS-CoV-2. The samples were drawn from two sources: the first 160 participants of the ongoing ImmuneRACE study, and over 950 subjects contributed by 6 global collaborators. A de-identified subject ID, COVID-19 status, age in years and sex were almost always included in the sample metadata. Where available, HLA class I and class II types were taken from metadata supplied by the sample provider and were not determined by assay-based typing.

TCRbeta CDR3 regions were amplified from genomic DNA by means of the immunoSEQ Assay, a bias-controlled multiplex PCR. Per the authors' processing: The number of nucleated cells in each sample was estimated by amplification of reference gene primers within the assay. Sequence reads were collapsed and filtered to measure the absolute abundance of every unique TCRbeta CDR3 rearrangement. Productive Simpson clonality was computed per sample as the square root of Simpson's diversity index over productive rearrangements. TCRdb retrieved this table from immuneACCESS and kept in-frame rearrangements only. Not all clones are present; in checked studies, unresolved V genes account for under half, and no reason is known for the remainder. The V and J calls and clone size are taken from that table; D and trimming were inferred from the DNA. Present in this sample are approximately 140,000 clones, roughly four fifths of which were seen just once. The ten largest account for 8.8% of the sample.

Collaborating institutions collected whole blood in K2EDTA tubes following their own protocols. For TCRbeta analysis, collaborators shipped samples as frozen whole blood, isolated PBMCs, or DNA extracted from either of those sample types. The CDR3 covers 13 residues, taking in both the cysteine and the phenylalanine. The only DNA kept is the CDR3, 39 bases in frame from the first base. Reading the germline V gene (reference sequence) gives CDR1 SEHNR and CDR2 FQNEAQ. The V end loses 6 bases and the J end loses 4 bases, and a stretch of 11 bases separates them. This clone came up once. The specificity of this receptor is unknown. No qualities accompany the bases; no much larger clone lies one base away. Broader findings and caveats from the paper: The quantity of clinical and demographic metadata differed by source and by participant and was supplied without curation.

This clonotype was sampled from a woman of 80 years or more in a cohort sampled during active or convalescent COVID-19. Input material: peripheral blood. Recombination joined TRBV7-9 with TRBJ2-3; the D gene identity is not certain. The CDR3 reads CASSLSSSDTQYF. The sequence in DNA is TGTGCCAGCAGTCTGAGTTCTTCAGATACGCAGTATTTT.